This is a list of T cell receptor beta chains from one sample in a study of blood T cells in healthy people across ages. TCRdb analysed the 5' RACE reads with MiXCR anew, one entry per CDR3 protein. Of 1,500,000 or so distinct CDR3 sequences listed, 35% to 45% are singletons. The material sequenced was blood. The receptors come from a woman between 18 and 29 years old in good health. Each CDR3 is given without its conserved first and last residue. Fields, in order: V gene, J gene, CDR3 protein.

v_call: TRBV4-1
j_call: TRBJ2-3
cdr3_aa: ASRRGSTDTQY

v_call: TRBV7-2
j_call: TRBJ1-2
cdr3_aa: ASSLIQVPGGYT

v_call: TRBV2
j_call: TRBJ1-6
cdr3_aa: ASSWTESSYNSPLH

v_call: TRBV6-5
j_call: TRBJ2-5
cdr3_aa: ASSSTGSSETQY

v_call: TRBV18
j_call: TRBJ2-1
cdr3_aa: ASSPLPNTTIYNEQF

v_call: TRBV29-1
j_call: TRBJ2-1
cdr3_aa: SVALRGGSYNEQF

v_call: TRBV12-3/TRBV12-4
j_call: TRBJ2-7
cdr3_aa: ASSPPLPYEQY

v_call: TRBV3-1
j_call: TRBJ1-1
cdr3_aa: ASSLGISGGIVAEAF

v_call: TRBV20-1
j_call: TRBJ1-2
cdr3_aa: SARVPLYRGGGYT

v_call: TRBV29-1
j_call: TRBJ2-1
cdr3_aa: SVEVMGRDRQSGRAFYNEQF

v_call: TRBV20-1
j_call: TRBJ2-1
cdr3_aa: SASGRVAGALYNEQF

v_call: TRBV3-1
j_call: TRBJ1-2
cdr3_aa: ASSQEEPNPYGYT

v_call: TRBV20-1
j_call: TRBJ1-5
cdr3_aa: SAPQGDQPQH

v_call: TRBV10-3
j_call: TRBJ2-3
cdr3_aa: AISGLADTQY

v_call: TRBV27
j_call: TRBJ1-2
cdr3_aa: ANSSYTQGYGYT

v_call: TRBV27
j_call: TRBJ1-4
cdr3_aa: ASSSHGGLGEKLF

v_call: TRBV12-3/TRBV12-4
j_call: TRBJ1-1
cdr3_aa: ASSFTQNTEAF

v_call: TRBV7-2
j_call: TRBJ2-1
cdr3_aa: ASTVLAGSYNEQF

v_call: TRBV6-1
j_call: TRBJ1-2
cdr3_aa: ASRGTHYGYT

v_call: TRBV7-2
j_call: TRBJ1-4
cdr3_aa: ASSRSGTGDEKLF

v_call: TRBV7-9
j_call: TRBJ1-1
cdr3_aa: ASSHGQGRETEAF

v_call: TRBV7-2
j_call: TRBJ2-1
cdr3_aa: ASSRFSGSRTGEQF

v_call: TRBV28
j_call: TRBJ2-7
cdr3_aa: ASSSDRDPAYEQY

v_call: TRBV27
j_call: TRBJ2-1
cdr3_aa: ASGFLGGGTSYNEQF

v_call: TRBV29-1
j_call: TRBJ2-7
cdr3_aa: SVTAISYEQY

v_call: TRBV7-2
j_call: TRBJ2-1
cdr3_aa: ASSLSGSLNNEQF

v_call: TRBV20-1
j_call: TRBJ2-1
cdr3_aa: SARDGASGYNEQF

v_call: TRBV4-3
j_call: -
cdr3_aa: ASSQDNSYNEQY

v_call: TRBV7-2
j_call: TRBJ2-1
cdr3_aa: ASSPGPAGGFNEQF

v_call: TRBV21-1
j_call: TRBJ1-2
cdr3_aa: ASSKVSGCYGYT

v_call: TRBV11-2
j_call: TRBJ1-4
cdr3_aa: ASSLVAGNNEKLF

v_call: TRBV9
j_call: TRBJ1-2
cdr3_aa: ASSGRFRGSYGYT

v_call: TRBV15
j_call: TRBJ1-5
cdr3_aa: ATSRVDRDGQPQH

v_call: TRBV27
j_call: TRBJ2-7
cdr3_aa: ASSWGEGSNEQY

v_call: TRBV12-3/TRBV12-4
j_call: TRBJ1-2
cdr3_aa: ASSLWGKNGYT

v_call: TRBV29-1
j_call: TRBJ2-3
cdr3_aa: SVSLRALDTQY

v_call: TRBV12-3/TRBV12-4
j_call: TRBJ2-5
cdr3_aa: ASSSGLAEQETQY

v_call: TRBV7-2
j_call: TRBJ2-1
cdr3_aa: ASLSRASGGINEQF

v_call: TRBV11-2
j_call: TRBJ2-1
cdr3_aa: ASSSGLVGEQF

v_call: TRBV19
j_call: TRBJ1-1
cdr3_aa: ASSISRSMNTEAF

v_call: TRBV21-1
j_call: TRBJ2-4
cdr3_aa: ASSKGTGGNIQY

v_call: TRBV29-1
j_call: TRBJ2-3
cdr3_aa: SVEQGEGTDTQY

v_call: TRBV27
j_call: TRBJ1-5
cdr3_aa: ASRPTGGNNQPQH

v_call: TRBV28
j_call: TRBJ1-1
cdr3_aa: ASSLFGTDMNTEAF

v_call: TRBV29-1
j_call: TRBJ2-7
cdr3_aa: SGGQGNNEQY